The 29 T cell receptor beta chains listed next were all sequenced from one sample in a study of T cell changes during pregnancy in multiple sclerosis. TCRdb's copy holds only in-frame clones and misses some; the assay was immunoSEQ multiplex PCR. The sample holds about 93,000 clones; 75% to 95% are singletons and the top ten take 0.9% to 0.95%. The starting material was peripheral blood, obtained before pregnancy. These receptors were obtained from a female donor with multiple sclerosis, enrolled in a pregnancy study.

This chain connects TRBV4-1 to TRBJ1-1; D call uncertain. The V gene lost 1 base and the J gene lost 3 bases, with 6 bases spanning the gap. CDR1 is MGHRA and CDR2 is YSYEKL in the germline V gene. This CDR3 comprises 13 residues. The CDR3 sequence: CASSQGGYTEAFF. DNA for the CDR3: TGCGCCAGCAGCCAAGGCGGGTACACTGAAGCTTTCTTT.

The rearrangement joins TRBV19 to TRBJ2-3; no clear D. In germline, CDR1 is LNHDA, CDR2 SQIVND (reference sequence). With 6 bases removed from V and 0 bases from J, the gap between germline ends came to 13 bases. This CDR3 contains 15 residues. As DNA, the CDR3 is TGTGCCAGTAGCCTAGGTGGCCCTAGCACAGATACGCAGTATTTT. Its translation is CASSLGGPSTDTQYF. The full variable domain, its missing parts supplied by reference TRBV19 and TRBJ2-3, is DGGITQSPKYLFRKEGQNVTLSCEQNLNHDAMYWYRQDPGQGLRLIYYSQIVNDFQKGDIAEGYSVSREKKESFPLTVTSAQKNPTAFYLCASSLGGPSTDTQYFGPGTRLTVL.

The chain links TRBV5-6 to TRBJ2-5, with D perhaps matching TRBD2 (5 bases). Germline assignment: CDR1 SGHDT and CDR2 YYEEEE. The CDR3 covers 14 residues. V was trimmed by 3 bases and J by 1 base, leaving 10 bases between them. The CDR3 spells CASSSVEGQETQYF. The CDR3 nucleotides read TGTGCCAGCAGCTCGGTTGAGGGCCAAGAGACCCAGTACTTC.

This clone appeared once. The chain combines TRBV27 with TRBJ2-1; D not resolved. The V and J ends lost 2 bases and 3 bases respectively, with 11 bases between them. CDR1 is MNHEY and CDR2 is SMNVEV in the germline V gene (reference sequence). This CDR3 has 15 amino acids. CDR3 sequence reads: CASSLEAPGYNEQFF. The CDR3 nucleotides are TGTGCCAGCAGTTTAGAGGCCCCCGGCTACAATGAGCAGTTCTTC.

The chain joins TRBV7-9 to TRBJ2-3; 7 bases match TRBD2. Germline V lookup: CDR1 SEHNR, CDR2 FQNEAQ (reference sequence). The CDR3 consists of 15 residues. Unmatched junction bases numbered 4, after V lost 2 bases and J lost 2 bases. The CDR3 nucleotides read TGTGCCAGCAGCTTAAACCTAGCGGTCACAGATACGCAGTATTTT. Amino acids: CASSLNLAVTDTQYF.

This CDR3 is CASSLGVGGADTQYF. CDR3 in DNA: TGCGCCAGCAGCTTGGGAGTCGGGGGAGCAGATACGCAGTATTTT. This chain links TRBV5-1 with TRBJ2-3; D perhaps matches TRBD2 (6 bases). CDR3 length: 15 residues. CDR1 is SGHRS, CDR2 YFSETQ, per germline. V lost 0 bases to trimming and J lost 4 bases, with 12 bases between them.

J is TRBJ2-5 and V is TRBV7-9, with D hard to call. Germline CDR1 reads SEHNR; CDR2 reads FQNEAQ (reference sequence). The CDR3 has 12 amino acids. V was clipped by 5 bases and J by 4 bases, with 8 bases between them. The CDR3 loop is CASSLDLETQYF. CDR3 bases: TGTGCCAGCAGCCTCGACTTAGAGACCCAGTACTTC.

The CDR3 loop is CASSQDYGRVSEQYF. The CDR3 nucleotides are TGTGCCAGCAGCCAAGACTACGGCAGGGTCTCCGAGCAGTACTTC. The chain couples TRBV14 to TRBJ2-7; perhaps TRBD1 as D (5 bases). The CDR3 sequence is 15 residues long. Germline CDR1 SGHDN, CDR2 FVKESK. The V end lost 0 bases, the J end lost 6 bases, and 15 bases lay between the germline ends.

The gene calls are TRBV4-1 and TRBJ1-4, with D possibly being TRBD1 (6 bases). This CDR3 has 14 residues. Germline loops: CDR1 MGHRA, CDR2 YSYEKL. Trimming shortened V by 8 bases and J by 8 bases, and 18 bases separated the two germline ends. The CDR3 here is CASGSGGSREKLFF. As DNA, the CDR3 is TGCGCCAGCGGGTCGGGGGGCTCCCGGGAAAAACTGTTTTTT.

CDR3 loop: CASSLGIGQVDEQYF. The CDR3, as DNA: TGTGCCAGCAGCTTAGGGATAGGACAAGTCGACGAGCAGTACTTC. V usage is TRBV7-9 and J usage is TRBJ2-7; possible D gene TRBD1, 5 bases. The CDR3 length is 15 residues. The germline V gene encodes CDR1 SEHNR and CDR2 FQNEAQ (reference sequence). The germline V and J ends were trimmed by 1 base and 5 bases, with 15 bases remaining between them. Full variable domain (outside the CDR3, taken from reference TRBV7-9 and TRBJ2-7): DTGVSQNPRHKITKRGQNVTFRCDPISEHNRLYWYRQTLGQGPEFLTYFQNEAQLEKSRLLSDRFSAERPKGSFSTLEIQRTEQGDSAMYLCASSLGIGQVDEQYFGPGTRLTVT.

The chain joins TRBV7-9 to TRBJ2-7; 12 positions agree with TRBD2. Per the germline V gene, CDR1 is SEHNR and CDR2 is FQNEAQ (reference sequence). J gave up 4 bases and V 8 bases, and 12 bases lay outside the gene matches. This CDR3 comprises 16 residues. DNA for the CDR3: TGTGCCAGCGGATTGGGGGGGACTAGCGGGCTTTACGAGCAGTACTTC. Residues: CASGLGGTSGLYEQYF. The whole variable domain, remainder taken from reference TRBV7-9 and TRBJ2-7, is DTGVSQNPRHKITKRGQNVTFRCDPISEHNRLYWYRQTLGQGPEFLTYFQNEAQLEKSRLLSDRFSAERPKGSFSTLEIQRTEQGDSAMYLCASGLGGTSGLYEQYFGPGTRLTVT.

The chain uses TRBV15 and TRBJ1-2, with D maybe TRBD1 (5 bases). The CDR3 loop spans 14 amino acids. Looked up from germline, CDR1 is LNHNV and CDR2 is YYDKDF (reference sequence). Deletions cut 1 base from V and 5 bases from J, with 11 bases between. Here the CDR3 reads CATSRGDLGYGYTF. In nucleotides, the CDR3 is TGTGCCACCAGCAGAGGGGACTTGGGGTATGGCTACACCTTC.

The J gene is TRBJ2-2, the V gene TRBV7-3, with D unclear. The CDR3 loop spans 15 amino acids. V shed 3 bases and J shed 0 bases, with 8 bases lying between them. The germline V gene encodes CDR1 SGHTA and CDR2 FQGTGA. In DNA, the CDR3 is TGTGCCAGCAGCTTGTTAGGAGCGAACACCGGGGAGCTGTTTTTT. It yields the protein CASSLLGANTGELFF.

The chain links TRBV5-1 to TRBJ2-7; weak D call: TRBD1 (5 bases). The CDR3 totals 13 residues. CDR1 and CDR2 from the germline V gene are SGHRS and YFSETQ. Deletions cut 4 bases from V and 7 bases from J, with 15 bases between. DNA for the CDR3: TGCGCCAGCAGCCCAATAGGGGTCGGGGAGCAGTACTTC. Its protein is CASSPIGVGEQYF.

This clone appeared once. This chain connects TRBV28 to TRBJ2-7, with TRBD2 identical over 8 bases. Germline V CDR1 and CDR2: MDHEN, SYDVKM. The CDR3 covers 14 residues. Trimming cost V 1 base and J 3 bases; bases outside gene matches: 2. In DNA, the CDR3 is TGTGCCAGCAGTTTATCGGCGGGAGGCTACGAGCAGTACTTC. Translating gives CASSLSAGGYEQYF.

The chain recombines TRBV5-1 with TRBJ2-7, with D possibly being TRBD1 (5 bases). V was clipped by 4 bases and J by 6 bases, with 23 bases between them. There are 16 residues in the CDR3. The germline CDR1 and CDR2 sequences are SGHRS and YFSETQ. The CDR3 DNA sequence: TGCGCCAGCAGCAGGGGCCCATTCCCTCCGGCAAGCGAGCAGTACTTC. As protein: CASSRGPFPPASEQYF.

CDR3 sequence reads: CASSPPFPPNEQYF. In DNA, the CDR3 is TGTGCCAGCTCACCACCGTTTCCCCCCAACGAGCAGTACTTC. The V gene is TRBV18, the J gene TRBJ2-7; D remains unclear. This CDR3 has 14 amino acids. Germline V lookup: CDR1 KGHSH, CDR2 LQKENI. The V end lost 0 bases, the J end lost 5 bases, and 11 bases lay between the germline ends.

The chain has TRBV9 and TRBJ2-1; 14 positions match TRBD2. The V segment lost 4 bases and the J segment 1 base; nucleotides outside the gene matches: 10. From germline, CDR1 is SGDLS and CDR2 YYNGEE. The CDR3 contains 19 residues. CDR3 region: CASSFRLAGGLRSYNEQFF. CDR3 in DNA: TGTGCCAGCAGCTTTCGACTAGCGGGGGGGCTAAGATCCTACAATGAGCAGTTCTTC.

The V call is TRBV6-5, the J call TRBJ2-5, with TRBD2 matching 13 bases. The germline V gene has CDR1 MNHEY and CDR2 SVGAGI. The CDR3 has 15 residues. V shed 4 bases, J shed 4 bases, and the junction held 3 bases outside the gene matches. This CDR3 reads CASSSGTSGVETQYF. The CDR3 DNA sequence: TGTGCCAGCAGTTCTGGGACTAGCGGGGTAGAGACCCAGTACTTC.

The chain links TRBV5-4 to TRBJ2-3; D is possibly TRBD1 (5 bases). The CDR3 is 14 amino acids. Trimming shortened V by 5 bases and J by 2 bases, and 12 bases separated the two germline ends. CDR1 and CDR2 from the germline V gene are SGHNT and YYREEE (reference sequence). CDR3 residues: CASRRAGSTDTQYF. The CDR3 nucleotides are TGTGCCAGCAGGCGCGCAGGGTCCACAGATACGCAGTATTTT. Filled out from reference TRBV5-4 and TRBJ2-3, the complete variable domain reads ETGVTQSPTHLIKTRGQQVTLRCSSQSGHNTVSWYQQALGQGPQFIFQYYREEENGRGNFPPRFSGLQFPNYSSELNVNALELDDSALYLCASRRAGSTDTQYFGPGTRLTVL.

The V call is TRBV7-6, the J call TRBJ2-7, with D perhaps matching TRBD1 (6 bases). Trimming left V 1 base short and J 2 bases short, with 18 bases between. Germline V CDR1 and CDR2: SGHVS, FNYEAQ. This CDR3 spans 17 amino acids. In nucleotides, the CDR3 is TGTGCCAGCAGCTTAGGAGTTCCTTCGGACAGAACCTACGAGCAGTACTTC. It specifies CASSLGVPSDRTYEQYF.

Note on this clone: At one of its ends the junction is not consistent with the germline gene, which may arise from a read error. The chain joins TRBV19 to TRBJ2-1; 7 nucleotides line up with TRBD1. Germline V gives CDR1 LNHDA, CDR2 SQIVND (reference sequence). This CDR3 is built from 15 residues. The DNA for the CDR3 is TGTGCCAGTAGTCCCTCGACAGGGTCGATTAATGAGCTGTTCTTC. This encodes CASSPSTGSINELFF.

V is TRBV5-1 and J is TRBJ2-5; a weak D match, TRBD1 (5 bases). V lost 0 bases and J 4 bases, leaving 13 bases between the germline ends. This CDR3 is built from 15 residues. The V gene's germline CDR1 is SGHRS and CDR2 YFSETQ. The CDR3 is CASSLDGRAAETQYF. CDR3 DNA: TGCGCCAGCAGCTTGGATGGCAGGGCGGCAGAGACCCAGTACTTC.

The chain links TRBV13 to TRBJ1-5, with TRBD1 as a possible D gene (6 bases). V shed 0 bases and J shed 5 bases, with 8 bases lying between them. The germline V gene encodes CDR1 PRHDT and CDR2 FYEKMQ (reference sequence). CDR3 length: 14 residues. In DNA, the CDR3 is TGTGCCAGCAGCTTAGGCCAGGGGCATCAGCCCCAGCATTTT. Its protein product is CASSLGQGHQPQHF.

The chain employs TRBV4-1 and TRBJ2-3, with D possibly TRBD2 on 6 matching bases. Trimming cost V 3 bases and J 6 bases, with 16 bases left between them. This CDR3 spans 15 amino acids. Looked up from germline, CDR1 is MGHRA and CDR2 is YSYEKL. The CDR3 spells CASSQTGLQRDTQYF. CDR3 bases: TGCGCCAGCAGCCAGACGGGACTCCAGCGGGATACGCAGTATTTT.

The J gene is TRBJ2-5, the V gene TRBV11-2, with 7 bases matching TRBD1. J lost 4 bases, V lost 5 bases, and 7 bases had no gene match. The CDR3 sequence is 14 residues long. CDR1 is SGHAT and CDR2 is FQNNGV in the germline V gene. Written as DNA, the CDR3 is TGTGCCAGCAGCCGACAGGGCGGCGGAGAGACCCAGTACTTC. It specifies CASSRQGGGETQYF.

The sample holds one count of this clone. This chain uses TRBV5-4 with TRBJ2-3, with no clear D. V shed 0 bases and J shed 4 bases, with 6 bases lying between them. Per germline, CDR1 SGHNT and CDR2 YYREEE (reference sequence). This CDR3 contains 13 residues. In nucleotides, the CDR3 is TGTGCCAGCAGCTTGGGCAGTCCAGATACGCAGTATTTT. It yields the protein CASSLGSPDTQYF.

V is TRBV7-9 and J is TRBJ2-5; TRBD2 is a possible D gene (6 bases). Trimming cost V 5 bases and J 4 bases, with 20 bases left between them. Germline V gene lookup returns CDR1 SEHNR and CDR2 FQNEAQ (reference sequence). The CDR3 covers 16 residues. CDR3 coding DNA: TGTGCCAGCAGCCCCGGAGGGTACCGTGTGGGAGAGACCCAGTACTTC. This gives the protein CASSPGGYRVGETQYF.

This sequence joins TRBV7-2 and TRBJ2-1; possibly TRBD2 for D (6 bases). Trimming removed 0 bases from V and 6 bases from J, with 9 bases in between. The CDR3 has 14 residues. CDR1 is SGHTA and CDR2 is FQGNSA in the germline V gene. CDR3 sequence (DNA): TGTGCCAGCAGCTTAGCGCACGGGAGCAATGAGCAGTTCTTC. Translating it yields CASSLAHGSNEQFF.